The 31 T cell receptor beta chains below all came from one sample that was sequenced in a study of T cell repertoires in cytomegalovirus infection. These receptors' targets are unknown. Each CDR3 protein gets one entry after TCRdb re-called the reads with MiXCR. Among 700,000 to 900,000 distinct CDR3 sequences, almost 30% were seen once, and the ten largest hold around 13%. This sample comprised cultured CD8+ T cells from PBMCs, obtained from culture after CMV antigen stimulation. The receptors were sampled from a human donor in good health (CMV status not recorded). Some clones in this sample may be carry-over from other donors' samples.

In its sample, this clonotype was seen a few times. This chain uses TRBV6-5 with TRBJ1-6; D is unclear. The CDR3 loop spans 15 amino acids. CDR1 and CDR2 (germline): MNHEY, SVGAGI. V lost 6 bases to trimming and J lost 0 bases, with 9 bases between them. CDR3 protein: CASRKDISYNSPLHF. The CDR3 DNA sequence: TGTGCCAGCAGGAAGGATATCTCCTATAATTCACCCCTCCACTTT.

V is TRBV6-6 and J is TRBJ2-5; 11 nucleotides match TRBD1. There are 14 residues in the CDR3. Germline trimming cut 7 bases from V and 5 bases from J; bases unmatched to any gene: 6. Looked up from germline, CDR1 is MNHNY and CDR2 is SVGAGI (reference sequence). The CDR3 loop reads CASNRDRGMETQYF. Here the CDR3 DNA reads TGTGCCAGCAACCGGGACAGGGGGATGGAGACCCAGTACTTC.

The chain has TRBV12-5 and TRBJ1-6; 10 nucleotides line up with TRBD1. From germline, CDR1 is LGHNT and CDR2 FRNRAP. The junction had 12 bases not matched to a gene; V was cut back by 0 bases and J by 1 base. This CDR3 has 21 amino acids. CDR3 DNA: TGTGCTAGTGGTTTGGTAACGAGCGGACAGGGGGTTAAATCCTATAATTCACCCCTCCACTTT. Protein: CASGLVTSGQGVKSYNSPLHF.

As regards this clonotype: A much larger clone differs from this one at a single base, so this may be a read error. The CDR3 DNA is TGTGCCAGCAGCTTCACTAGCGGGAGCTACAATGAGCAGTTCTTC. Its translation: CASSFTSGSYNEQFF. V usage is TRBV5-4 and J usage is TRBJ2-1; 11 positions match TRBD2. V trimming: 2 bases; J trimming: 3 bases; junction bases outside the gene matches: 1. Per germline, CDR1 SGHNT and CDR2 YYREEE (reference sequence). CDR3 length: 15 amino acids. Full variable domain (rest looked up from reference TRBV5-4 and TRBJ2-1): ETGVTQSPTHLIKTRGQQVTLRCSSQSGHNTVSWYQQALGQGPQFIFQYYREEENGRGNFPPRFSGLQFPNYSSELNVNALELDDSALYLCASSFTSGSYNEQFFGPGTRLTVL.

This chain uses TRBV20-1 with TRBJ2-7, with D unclear. The V gene lost 1 base and the J gene lost 2 bases, with 12 bases spanning the gap. The length of the CDR3 is 14 residues. The germline CDR1 and CDR2 sequences are DFQATT and SNEGSKA (reference sequence). CDR3 sequence: CSARVTTNTYEQYV. In nucleotides, the CDR3 is TGCAGTGCTAGAGTCACCACTAACACCTACGAGCAGTACGTC.

The chain uses TRBV6-5 and TRBJ2-5; the match to TRBD2 covers 8 bases. The V gene end was trimmed by 7 bases and the J gene end by 4 bases; junction bases not matched to a gene: 11. Germline values: CDR1 MNHEY, CDR2 SVGAGI. This CDR3 region has 15 residues. CDR3 nucleotides: TGTGCCAGCACCCTAGCGACTAGCGTAACAGAGACCCAGTACTTC. Translating gives CASTLATSVTETQYF.

This clonotype was counted between two and nine times. The chain is built from TRBV4-1 and TRBJ2-7; D is ambiguous. Germline CDR1 reads MGHRA; CDR2 reads YSYEKL. V was cut by 5 bases and J by 3 bases, with 11 bases left in between. The CDR3 sequence is 13 residues long. CDR3 sequence (DNA): TGCGCCAGCAGCTTGGGGTCAGACTACGAGCAGTACGTC. Its translation: CASSLGSDYEQYV.

This clonotype was detected once. The chain couples TRBV5-1 to TRBJ1-6; D perhaps matches TRBD1 (6 bases). Trimming left V 4 bases short and J 5 bases short, with 13 bases between. Germline V gene lookup returns CDR1 SGHRS and CDR2 YFSETQ. There are 15 residues in the CDR3. The DNA for the CDR3 is TGCGCCAGCAGCCCAACAGGGAACAATAATTCACCCCTCCACTTT. Amino acid sequence: CASSPTGNNNSPLHF.

The chain is built from TRBV20-1 and TRBJ2-5; the D gene is possibly TRBD1 (6 bases). V lost 5 bases, J lost 1 base, and 11 bases lay in between. Germline lookup yields CDR1 DFQATT and CDR2 SNEGSKA (reference sequence). The CDR3 has 13 residues. The CDR3 DNA reads TGCAGTGCTGCTGGACAGTTCCAAGAGACCCAGTACTTC. This codes for CSAAGQFQETQYF.

This clonotype has more than one count but fewer than ten. The genes are TRBV12-3 or TRBV12-4 and TRBJ1-2, with 7 bases matching TRBD1. The CDR3 runs to 15 residues. Trimming took 0 bases from V and 8 from J; bases not matched to a gene: 9. CDR3 sequence: CASSLALQGQVGYTF. Here the CDR3 DNA reads TGTGCCAGCAGTTTAGCGCTACAGGGGCAGGTCGGCTACACCTTC.

This clonotype was seen repeatedly, ten times or more. The genes are TRBV7-2 and TRBJ2-2; 8 nucleotides line up with TRBD1. Germline V gene data show CDR1 as SGHTA and CDR2 as FQGNSA. V lost 5 bases, J lost 0 bases, and 5 bases stayed unmatched. This CDR3 has 16 amino acids. The CDR3 sequence: CASSPRTGTNTGELFF. The CDR3 nucleotides read TGTGCCAGCAGCCCGAGGACAGGGACGAACACCGGGGAGCTGTTTTTT.

This clonotype showed up many times. The chain joins TRBV6-1 to TRBJ1-2; D gene ambiguous. This CDR3 has 14 residues. The V gene's germline CDR1 is MNHNS and CDR2 SASEGT. Trimming removed 5 bases from V and 13 bases from J, with 23 bases in between. The CDR3 region is CASSPLGQHMGITF. The CDR3 bases are TGTGCCAGCAGTCCGCTCGGTCAGCACATGGGTATCACCTTC.

The chain couples TRBV12-3 or TRBV12-4 to TRBJ1-2, with D uncertain. The CDR3 totals 13 residues. Trimming pared 1 base from V and 9 bases from J, leaving 12 bases between. The CDR3 nucleotides read TGTGCCAGCAGTTTAGTAGAGATTGATCGCTACACCTTC. This translates into CASSLVEIDRYTF.

The chain links TRBV7-9 to TRBJ1-1; D might be TRBD1 (6 bases). Trimming cost V 2 bases and J 1 base, with 17 bases left between them. Germline assignment: CDR1 SEHNR and CDR2 FQNEAQ (reference sequence). This CDR3 has 17 amino acids. The CDR3 region has the DNA TGTGCCAGCAGCTTACCCTACTCAGGGGAGCCGAACACTGAAGCTTTCTTT. Amino acid sequence: CASSLPYSGEPNTEAFF.

V is TRBV27 and J is TRBJ1-5; D is unclear. Trimming removed 4 bases from V and 7 bases from J, with 14 bases in between. The CDR3 has 14 amino acids. Germline V CDR1 and CDR2: MNHEY, SMNVEV (reference sequence). Written as DNA, the CDR3 is TGTGCCAGCAGTTACATGGCGAAGGGACAGCCCCAGCATTTT. As protein: CASSYMAKGQPQHF.

J is TRBJ2-3 and V is TRBV5-6; TRBD2 aligns across 8 bases. The germline gives CDR1 SGHDT, CDR2 YYEEEE. The CDR3 sequence is 16 residues long. Losses at the gene ends were 4 bases for V and 2 bases for J; bases not matched to a gene: 9. The CDR3: CASSHPGGRNTDTQYF. Here the CDR3 DNA reads TGTGCCAGCAGCCATCCGGGGGGGCGAAACACAGATACGCAGTATTTT.

Points on this clonotype: One junction end disagrees with the germline gene, perhaps due to a read error. This CDR3 is CASSSFDRDTGELFF. The CDR3 DNA reads as TGTGCTAGCAGCTCTTTCGATAGGGACACCGGGGAGCTGTTTTTT. The V call is TRBV7-7, the J call TRBJ2-2; D unresolved. Germline CDR1 and CDR2: SSHAT and FNYEAQ (reference sequence). The CDR3 contains 15 residues.

The chain combines TRBV6-6 with TRBJ1-5; 8 nucleotides line up with TRBD1. V lost 7 bases and J lost 5; bases outside the gene matches: 7. Germline values: CDR1 MNHNY, CDR2 SVGAGI (reference sequence). The CDR3 spans 14 residues. The CDR3 sequence is CASNDRGSDQPQHF. The CDR3 DNA follows: TGTGCCAGCAATGACAGGGGATCGGATCAGCCCCAGCATTTT.

A few counts support this clonotype. The CDR3: CASSSSPGELFF. CDR3 coding DNA: TGTGCCAGCAGTTCCAGCCCCGGGGAGCTGTTTTTT. The chain is built from TRBV6-5 and TRBJ2-2; no firm D call. Trimming stripped 4 bases from V and 6 bases from J, with 6 bases between. CDR3 length equals 12 residues. In germline, CDR1 is MNHEY, CDR2 SVGAGI.

This clonotype turned up a few times. This chain joins TRBV19 and TRBJ2-7; D is unclear. The ends were cut back, 1 base at V and 0 bases at J, with 7 bases in the middle. Per the germline V gene, CDR1 is LNHDA and CDR2 is SQIVND (reference sequence). The CDR3 consists of 14 residues. The CDR3, as DNA: TGTGCCAGTAGTATAGGGCAGGACTCCTACGAGCAGTACTTC. Protein product: CASSIGQDSYEQYF.

The chain uses TRBV9 and TRBJ1-5; a possible D gene is TRBD1 (5 bases). Germline V gives CDR1 SGDLS, CDR2 YYNGEE. The CDR3 consists of 13 residues. Trimming cost V 3 bases and J 15 bases, with 19 bases left between them. CDR3 sequence: CASSAADGDSPHF. DNA of the CDR3: TGTGCCAGCAGCGCAGCGGATGGGGACTCGCCGCATTTT. Full variable domain (rest looked up from reference TRBV9 and TRBJ1-5): DSGVTQTPKHLITATGQRVTLRCSPRSGDLSVYWYQQSLDQGLQFLIQYYNGEERAKGNILERFSAQQFPDLHSELNLSSLELGDSALYFCASSAADGDSPHFGDGTRLSIL.

V gene TRBV12-5 combines with J gene TRBJ1-2; D unresolved. There are 12 residues in the CDR3. Trimming shortened V by 1 base and J by 10 bases, and 10 bases separated the two germline ends. Germline loops: CDR1 LGHNT, CDR2 FRNRAP. CDR3 region: CASGLAPSDYTF. CDR3 in DNA: TGTGCTAGTGGTTTGGCCCCGTCGGACTACACCTTC.

This clonotype was picked up many times. The chain carries TRBV7-2 and TRBJ2-7; 8 nucleotides align to TRBD1. Losses at the gene ends were 6 bases for V and 6 bases for J; bases not matched to a gene: 13. The germline gives CDR1 SGHTA, CDR2 FQGNSA. The CDR3 is 15 amino acids. For the CDR3, the DNA is TGTGCCAGCAGTTCTACAGGGGGACCGCTCAGCGAGCAGTACGTC. It codes for CASSSTGGPLSEQYV.

V and J are TRBV6-6 and TRBJ2-2; D is ambiguous. The CDR3 length is 16 residues. V lost 6 bases to trimming and J lost 5 bases, with 19 bases between them. Germline V gene lookup returns CDR1 MNHNY and CDR2 SVGAGI (reference sequence). CDR3 in DNA: TGTGCCAGCAGCTCTTCGCTAGAACGTAAAACCGGGGAGCTGTTTTTT. Protein: CASSSSLERKTGELFF.

The table lists this clonotype with a few counts. The V call is TRBV12-3 or TRBV12-4, the J call TRBJ1-5, with 10 bases that match TRBD1. The CDR3 loop spans 20 amino acids. Unmatched junction bases numbered 13, after V lost 1 base and J lost 1 base. The CDR3 reads CASSLGFRDRGPRSNQPQHF. For the CDR3, the DNA is TGTGCCAGCAGTTTAGGGTTCCGGGACAGGGGCCCGAGGAGCAATCAGCCCCAGCATTTT.

The chain links TRBV27 to TRBJ1-5, with a weak D call TRBD1 (6 bases). The CDR3 consists of 16 residues. Trimming took 4 bases from V and 5 from J, leaving 18 bases between them. From germline, CDR1 is MNHEY and CDR2 SMNVEV (reference sequence). Written as DNA, the CDR3 is TGTGCCAGCAGTTCCCCGTTTGACAGGCCCGATCAGCCCCAGCATTTT. Its translation: CASSSPFDRPDQPQHF.

This clonotype was found many times. The V and J genes are TRBV6-1 and TRBJ2-2; D possibly uses TRBD1 or TRBD2 (5 bases each). The CDR3 has 16 amino acids. The V gene's germline CDR1 is MNHNS and CDR2 SASEGT. With 3 bases removed from V and 2 bases from J, the gap between germline ends came to 13 bases. The CDR3 DNA reads as TGTGCCAGCAGTGAGGGGGTGGCCCCTAACACCGGGGAGCTGTTTTTT. It codes for CASSEGVAPNTGELFF.

This sequence joins TRBV19 and TRBJ1-2; D call uncertain. The V gene's germline CDR1 is LNHDA and CDR2 SQIVND (reference sequence). Trimming stripped 8 bases from V and 8 bases from J, with 18 bases between. The CDR3 length is 13 residues. The CDR3 DNA follows: TGTGCCAGTTGGAGGCAGGAAGCACAGGGCTACACCTTC. This translates into CASWRQEAQGYTF.

As for this clonotype: A junction end diverges from the germline sequence, so it may reflect a read error. The chain carries TRBV4-1 and TRBJ1-6, with 8 nucleotides matching TRBD1. This CDR3 has 16 residues. Germline CDR1 is MGHRA and CDR2 is YSYEKL. In DNA, the CDR3 is TGCGCCAGCAGCCACGGGCTAGGACAGGGAAATTCGCCCCTCCACTTT. Amino acid sequence: CASSHGLGQGNSPLHF.

V usage is TRBV29-1 and J usage is TRBJ2-5; TRBD1 might be the D (5 bases). The length of the CDR3 is 15 residues. The V and J ends lost 2 bases and 2 bases respectively, with 15 bases between them. Germline lookup yields CDR1 SQVTM and CDR2 ANQGSEA. CDR3 amino acids: CSVEISQGHQETQYF. CDR3 DNA: TGCAGCGTTGAAATTTCTCAGGGCCATCAAGAGACCCAGTACTTC.

J is TRBJ1-2 and V is TRBV27; D unclear. The ends were cut back, 4 bases at V and 9 bases at J, with 15 bases in the middle. CDR1 is MNHEY and CDR2 is SMNVEV in the germline V gene (reference sequence). This CDR3 spans 13 amino acids. The CDR3 region is CASSSLPPRSYTF. The CDR3 DNA sequence: TGTGCCAGCAGTTCTCTACCCCCTAGAAGCTACACCTTC.